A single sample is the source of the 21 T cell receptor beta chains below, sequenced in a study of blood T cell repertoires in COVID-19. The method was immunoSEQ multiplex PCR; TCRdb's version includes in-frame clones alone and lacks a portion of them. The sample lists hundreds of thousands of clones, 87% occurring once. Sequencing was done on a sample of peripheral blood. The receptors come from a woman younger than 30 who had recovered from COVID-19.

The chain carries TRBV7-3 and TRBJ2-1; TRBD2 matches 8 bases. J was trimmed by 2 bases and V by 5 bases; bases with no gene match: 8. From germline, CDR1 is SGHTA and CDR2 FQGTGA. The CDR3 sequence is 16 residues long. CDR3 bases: TGTGCCAGCAGCATATTAGCGGGAAATACCTACAATGAGCAGTTCTTC. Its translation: CASSILAGNTYNEQFF.

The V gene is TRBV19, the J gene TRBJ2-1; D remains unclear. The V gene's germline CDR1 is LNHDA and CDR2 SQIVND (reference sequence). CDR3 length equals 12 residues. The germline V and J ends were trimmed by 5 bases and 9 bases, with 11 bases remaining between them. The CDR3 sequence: CASSPNDIEQFF. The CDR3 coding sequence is TGTGCCAGTAGTCCAAACGACATTGAGCAGTTCTTC. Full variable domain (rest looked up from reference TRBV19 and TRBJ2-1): DGGITQSPKYLFRKEGQNVTLSCEQNLNHDAMYWYRQDPGQGLRLIYYSQIVNDFQKGDIAEGYSVSREKKESFPLTVTSAQKNPTAFYLCASSPNDIEQFFGPGTRLTVL.

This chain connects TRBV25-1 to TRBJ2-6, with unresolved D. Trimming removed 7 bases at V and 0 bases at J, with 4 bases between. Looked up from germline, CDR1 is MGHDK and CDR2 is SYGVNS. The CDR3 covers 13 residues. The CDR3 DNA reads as TGTGCCAGCACCAACTCTGGGGCCAACGTCCTGACTTTC. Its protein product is CASTNSGANVLTF.

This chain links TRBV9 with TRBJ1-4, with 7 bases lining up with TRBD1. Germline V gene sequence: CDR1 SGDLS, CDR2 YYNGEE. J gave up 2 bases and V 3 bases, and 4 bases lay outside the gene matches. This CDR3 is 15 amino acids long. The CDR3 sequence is CASSETGWTNEKLFF. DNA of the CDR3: TGTGCCAGCAGCGAGACAGGGTGGACTAATGAAAAACTGTTTTTT.

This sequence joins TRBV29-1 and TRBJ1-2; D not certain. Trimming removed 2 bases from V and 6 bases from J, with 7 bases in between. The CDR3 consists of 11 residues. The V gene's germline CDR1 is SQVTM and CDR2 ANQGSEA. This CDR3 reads CSVESRNGYTF. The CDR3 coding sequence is TGCAGCGTTGAAAGTAGAAATGGCTACACCTTC.

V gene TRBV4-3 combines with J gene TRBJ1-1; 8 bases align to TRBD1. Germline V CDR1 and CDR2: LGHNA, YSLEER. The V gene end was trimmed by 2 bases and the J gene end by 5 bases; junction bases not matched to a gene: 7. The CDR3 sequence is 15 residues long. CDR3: CASSQTNTGGTEAFF. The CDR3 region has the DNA TGCGCCAGCAGCCAAACTAATACAGGGGGTACTGAAGCTTTCTTT.

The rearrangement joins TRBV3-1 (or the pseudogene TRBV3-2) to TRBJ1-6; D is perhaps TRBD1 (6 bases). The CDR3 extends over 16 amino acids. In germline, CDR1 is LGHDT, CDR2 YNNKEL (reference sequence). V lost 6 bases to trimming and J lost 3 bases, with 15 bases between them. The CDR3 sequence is CASSRGGSGYNSPLHF. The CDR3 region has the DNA TGTGCCAGCAGTCGAGGGGGATCGGGCTATAATTCACCCCTCCACTTT.

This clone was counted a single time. The CDR3 here is CASSIGLYEQFF. The CDR3 region has the DNA TGTGCCAGTAGTATAGGACTCTATGAGCAGTTCTTC. This chain uses TRBV19 with TRBJ2-1, with D hard to call. The germline gives CDR1 LNHDA, CDR2 SQIVND (reference sequence). The CDR3 consists of 12 residues. V lost 1 base and J lost 8, with 6 bases in between.

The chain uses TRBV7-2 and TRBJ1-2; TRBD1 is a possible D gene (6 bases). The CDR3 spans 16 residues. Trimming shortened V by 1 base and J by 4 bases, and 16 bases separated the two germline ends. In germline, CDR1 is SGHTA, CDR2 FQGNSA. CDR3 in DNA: TGTGCCAGCAGCTTAGTTGCGACAGGTTCCTCCTATGGCTACACCTTC. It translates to CASSLVATGSSYGYTF.

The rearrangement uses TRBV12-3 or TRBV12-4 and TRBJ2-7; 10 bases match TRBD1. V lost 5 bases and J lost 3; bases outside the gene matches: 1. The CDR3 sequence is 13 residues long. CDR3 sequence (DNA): TGTGCCAGCAGTGGGACAGGGGACTACGAGCAGTACTTC. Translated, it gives CASSGTGDYEQYF.

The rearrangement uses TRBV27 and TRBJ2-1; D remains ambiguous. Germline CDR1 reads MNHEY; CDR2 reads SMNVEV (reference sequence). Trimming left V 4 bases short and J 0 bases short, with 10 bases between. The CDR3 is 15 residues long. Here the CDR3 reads CASSWAGSSYNEQFF. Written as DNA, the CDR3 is TGTGCCAGCAGTTGGGCAGGTAGCTCCTACAATGAGCAGTTCTTC.

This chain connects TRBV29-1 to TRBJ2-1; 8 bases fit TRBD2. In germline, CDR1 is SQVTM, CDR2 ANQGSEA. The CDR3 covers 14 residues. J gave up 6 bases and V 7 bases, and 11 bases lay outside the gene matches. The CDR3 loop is CSARGRLAGNEQFF. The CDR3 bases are TGCAGCGCCCGTGGACGGCTAGCGGGCAATGAGCAGTTCTTC.

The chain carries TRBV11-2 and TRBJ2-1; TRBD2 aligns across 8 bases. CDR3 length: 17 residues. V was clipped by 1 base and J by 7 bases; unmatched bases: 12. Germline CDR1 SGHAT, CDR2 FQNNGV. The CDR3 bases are TGTGCCAGCAGCTTAGGCACTAGCGGTTATAAGGGAAATGAGCAGTTCTTC. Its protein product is CASSLGTSGYKGNEQFF.

As DNA, the CDR3 is TGTGCCAGCAGCAAGCTAGCGGGAGGGCCCGGGGATACGCAGTATTTT. This codes for CASSKLAGGPGDTQYF. The chain combines TRBV5-5 with TRBJ2-3; 12 bases match TRBD2. The CDR3 runs 16 residues. V gave up 4 bases and J gave up 6 bases; unmatched junction bases: 9. Germline loops: CDR1 SGHKS, CDR2 YYEKEE (reference sequence).

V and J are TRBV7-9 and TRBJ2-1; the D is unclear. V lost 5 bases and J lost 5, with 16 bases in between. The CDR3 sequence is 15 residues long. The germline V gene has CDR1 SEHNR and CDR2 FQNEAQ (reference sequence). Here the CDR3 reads CASSQDSWIDNEQFF. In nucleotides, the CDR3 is TGTGCCAGCAGCCAAGATAGCTGGATCGACAATGAGCAGTTCTTC. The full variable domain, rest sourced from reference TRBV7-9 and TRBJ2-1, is DTGVSQNPRHKITKRGQNVTFRCDPISEHNRLYWYRQTLGQGPEFLTYFQNEAQLEKSRLLSDRFSAERPKGSFSTLEIQRTEQGDSAMYLCASSQDSWIDNEQFFGPGTRLTVL.

CDR3 bases: TGTGCCAGCAGTGGCCGAGGTAGCGGGAGGGTAGTAGAGTGGGAGACCCAGTACTTC. Protein: CASSGRGSGRVVEWETQYF. The rearrangement joins TRBV6-1 to TRBJ2-5, with 11 bases aligning to TRBD2. The germline CDR1 and CDR2 sequences are MNHNS and SASEGT. The V segment lost 4 bases and the J segment 5 bases; nucleotides outside the gene matches: 18. This CDR3 is built from 19 residues.

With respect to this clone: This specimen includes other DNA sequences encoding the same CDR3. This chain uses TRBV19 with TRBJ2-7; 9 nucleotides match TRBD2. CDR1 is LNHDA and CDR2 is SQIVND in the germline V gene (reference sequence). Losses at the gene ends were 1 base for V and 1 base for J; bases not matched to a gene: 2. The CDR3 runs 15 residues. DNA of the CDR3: TGTGCCAGTAGTATAGCGCTAGCGGGATCCTACGAGCAGTACTTC. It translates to CASSIALAGSYEQYF. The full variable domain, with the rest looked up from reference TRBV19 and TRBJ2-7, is DGGITQSPKYLFRKEGQNVTLSCEQNLNHDAMYWYRQDPGQGLRLIYYSQIVNDFQKGDIAEGYSVSREKKESFPLTVTSAQKNPTAFYLCASSIALAGSYEQYFGPGTRLTVT.

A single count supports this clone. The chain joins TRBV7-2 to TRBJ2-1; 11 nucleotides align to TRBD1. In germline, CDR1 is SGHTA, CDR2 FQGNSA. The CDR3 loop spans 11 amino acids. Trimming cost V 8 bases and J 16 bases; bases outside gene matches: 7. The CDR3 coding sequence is TGTGCCAGCCGGGGACAGGGGGTGGAATTCTTC. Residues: CASRGQGVEFF.

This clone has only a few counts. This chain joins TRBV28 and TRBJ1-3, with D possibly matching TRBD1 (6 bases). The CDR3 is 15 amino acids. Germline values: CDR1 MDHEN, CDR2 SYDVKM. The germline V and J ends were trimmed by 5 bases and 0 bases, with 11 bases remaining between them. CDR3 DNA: TGTGCCAGCAGTGCAGGGGTACCCTCTGGAAACACCATATATTTT. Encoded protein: CASSAGVPSGNTIYF.

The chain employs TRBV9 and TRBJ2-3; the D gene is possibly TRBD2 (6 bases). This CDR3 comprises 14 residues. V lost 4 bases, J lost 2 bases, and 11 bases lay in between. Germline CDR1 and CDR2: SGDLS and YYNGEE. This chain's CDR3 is CASSRSDYTDTQYF. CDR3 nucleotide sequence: TGTGCCAGCAGCCGATCGGACTACACAGATACGCAGTATTTT.

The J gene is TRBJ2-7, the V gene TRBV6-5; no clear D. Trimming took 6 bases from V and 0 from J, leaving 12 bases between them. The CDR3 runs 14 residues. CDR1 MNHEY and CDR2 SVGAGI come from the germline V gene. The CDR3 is CASRPDTSSYEQYF. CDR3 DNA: TGTGCCAGCAGACCTGACACATCCTCCTACGAGCAGTACTTC.